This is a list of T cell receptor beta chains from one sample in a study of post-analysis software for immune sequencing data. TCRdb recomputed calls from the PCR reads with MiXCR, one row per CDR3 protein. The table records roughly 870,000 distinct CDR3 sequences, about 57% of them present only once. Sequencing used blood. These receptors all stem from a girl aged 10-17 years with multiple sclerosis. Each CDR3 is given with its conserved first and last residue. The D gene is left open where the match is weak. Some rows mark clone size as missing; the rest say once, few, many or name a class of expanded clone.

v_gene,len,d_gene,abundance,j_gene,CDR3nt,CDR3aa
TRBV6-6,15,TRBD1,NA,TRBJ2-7,TGTGCCAGCAGTATGCCCGGGACAGGGTTTGCCGAGCAGTACTTC,CASSMPGTGFAEQYF
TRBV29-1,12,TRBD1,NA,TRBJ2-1,TGCAGCGTACAGGGGGCCTACAATGAGCAGTTCTTC,CSVQGAYNEQFF
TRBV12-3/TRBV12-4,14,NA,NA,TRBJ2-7,TGTGCCAGCAGTTTAGGAGGGTTTCCCTACGAGCAGTACTTC,CASSLGGFPYEQYF
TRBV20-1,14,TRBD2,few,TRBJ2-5,TGCAGTGCTACCCCGACTAGCAGGCAAGAGACCCAGTACTTC,CSATPTSRQETQYF
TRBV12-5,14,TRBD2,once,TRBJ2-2,TGTGCTAGTGGTTTCTCTAGCGGAATTGGGGAGCTGTTTTTT,CASGFSSGIGELFF
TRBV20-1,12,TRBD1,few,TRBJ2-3,TGCAGTGCGGGACAGGCCACAGATACGCAGTATTTT,CSAGQATDTQYF
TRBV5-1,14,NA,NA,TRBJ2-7,TGCGCCAGCAGCTTGGAGGACCCCTCCTACGAGCAGTACTTC,CASSLEDPSYEQYF
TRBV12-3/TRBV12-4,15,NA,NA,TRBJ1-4,TGTGCCAGCACTTTGGGACCACTCGAGAATGAAAAACTGTTTTTT,CASTLGPLENEKLFF
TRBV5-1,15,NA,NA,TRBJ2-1,TGCGCCAGCTCACTCCCGGGACTGCCTGACAATGAGCAGTTCTTC,CASSLPGLPDNEQFF
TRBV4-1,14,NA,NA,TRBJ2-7,TGCGCCAGCAGCCAAGAGGCACTCGACTACGAGCAGTACTTC,CASSQEALDYEQYF
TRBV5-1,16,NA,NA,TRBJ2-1,TGCGCCAGCAGCCTAGGCTGGGAATTATCCTACAATGAGCAGTTCTTC,CASSLGWELSYNEQFF
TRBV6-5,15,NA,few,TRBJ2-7,TGTGCCAGCAGTTACTCCTCTACTAGATCCGACGAGCAGTACTTC,CASSYSSTRSDEQYF
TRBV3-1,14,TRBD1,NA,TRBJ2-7,TGTGCCAGCAGCTCACAGGGGGCGGTCTACGAGCAGTACTTC,CASSSQGAVYEQYF
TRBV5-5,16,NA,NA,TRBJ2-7,TGTGCCAGCAGCTCCCGGACTGTTCCTACGAACTACGAGCAGTACTTC,CASSSRTVPTNYEQYF
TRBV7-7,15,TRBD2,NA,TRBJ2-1,TGTGCTAGCAGCCCTGCTAGCGGGACCTACAATGAGCAGTTCTTC,CASSPASGTYNEQFF
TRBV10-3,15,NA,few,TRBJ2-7,TGTGCCATCAGTGGGGGCAATCAGGCGGAGTACGAGCAGTACTTC,CAISGGNQAEYEQYF
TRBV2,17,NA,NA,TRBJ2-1,TGTGCCAGCAGTGAACTGACGGCGGCTAGCGTCTACAATGAGCAGTTCTTC,CASSELTAASVYNEQFF
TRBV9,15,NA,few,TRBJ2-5,TGTGCCAGCAGCGTAGGGCTAGCGACTGAAGAGACCCAGTACTTC,CASSVGLATEETQYF
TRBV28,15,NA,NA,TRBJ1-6,TGTGCCAGCACAATTGGACAGACTATCAATTCACCCCTCCACTTT,CASTIGQTINSPLHF
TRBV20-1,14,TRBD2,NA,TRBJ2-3,TGCAGTGCGCTGGGACTAGCGAGAACAGATACGCAGTATTTT,CSALGLARTDTQYF
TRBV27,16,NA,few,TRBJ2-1,TGTGCCAGCAGTCCTCCAAGGGTAAGGATGGATAATGAGCAGTTCTTC,CASSPPRVRMDNEQFF
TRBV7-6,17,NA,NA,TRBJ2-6,TGTGCCAGCAGCTCTTACAAGCCAGGGACAGGGGCCAACGTCCTGACTTTC,CASSSYKPGTGANVLTF
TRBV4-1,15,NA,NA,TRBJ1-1,TGCGCCAGCAGCCAAGTCCCTCGGGGTCGCGCTGAAGCTTTCTTT,CASSQVPRGRAEAFF
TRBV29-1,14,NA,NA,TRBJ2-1,TGCAGCGTTGAACCCCGCAGCTCCTACAATGAGCAGTTCTTC,CSVEPRSSYNEQFF
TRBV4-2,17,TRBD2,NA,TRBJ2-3,TGTGCCAGCAGCCAAGATATTCAGCGGGAGATGACAGATACGCAGTATTTT,CASSQDIQREMTDTQYF
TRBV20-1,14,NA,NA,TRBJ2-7,TGCAGTGCTATACTTGCGGGGGCCAACAGCGAGCAGTACTTC,CSAILAGANSEQYF
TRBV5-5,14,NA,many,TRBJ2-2,TGTGCCAGCAGATCCGGACTAACCACCGGGGAGCTGTTTTTT,CASRSGLTTGELFF
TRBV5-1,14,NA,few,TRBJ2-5,TGCGCCAGCAGCTTGGGGAGGAGGGACGAGACCCAGTACTTC,CASSLGRRDETQYF
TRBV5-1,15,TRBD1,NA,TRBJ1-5,TGCGCCAGCAGCCCGGGACAGCCTAGCAATCGGCCCCAGCATTTT,CASSPGQPSNRPQHF
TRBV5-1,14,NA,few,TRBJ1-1,TGCGCCAGCAGCTTGGAACAGGCCAACACTGAAGCTTTCTTT,CASSLEQANTEAFF
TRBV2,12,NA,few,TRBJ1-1,TGTGCCAGCAGTGGGGACGACACTGAAGCTTTCTTT,CASSGDDTEAFF
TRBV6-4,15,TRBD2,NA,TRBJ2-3,TGTGCCAGCAGTGAAGGAGCGGGAATAACGGATACGCAGTATTTT,CASSEGAGITDTQYF
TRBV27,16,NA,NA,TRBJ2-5,TGTGCCAGCAGTTTAAAAGGGGCAGACTCATGGGAGACCCAGTACTTC,CASSLKGADSWETQYF
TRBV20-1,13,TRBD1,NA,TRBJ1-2,TGCAGTGCCGAGGACAGGGTGAACTATGGCTACACCTTC,CSAEDRVNYGYTF
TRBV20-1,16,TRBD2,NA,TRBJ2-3,TGCAGTGCTAGAGGGGGACTAGCGGGGAGCACAGATACGCAGTATTTT,CSARGGLAGSTDTQYF
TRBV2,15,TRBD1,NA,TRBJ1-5,TGTGCCAGCAGCGCAGGGGGCGCCGGAAATCAGCCCCAGCATTTT,CASSAGGAGNQPQHF
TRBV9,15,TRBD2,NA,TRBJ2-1,TGTGCCAGCAGCCCCAGACTAGCGGGAGATCGAGAGCAGTTCTTC,CASSPRLAGDREQFF
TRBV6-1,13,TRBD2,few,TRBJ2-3,TGTGCCAGCAGTGAAAGGCGGGAGCATACGCAGTATTTT,CASSERREHTQYF
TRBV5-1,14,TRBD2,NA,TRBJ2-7,TGCGCCAGCAGCTCCGGGACTAGCTCCAACGAGCAGTACTTC,CASSSGTSSNEQYF
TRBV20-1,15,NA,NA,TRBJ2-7,TGCAGTGCTGGATCCCCCATAATAGGACCCTACGAGCAGTACTTC,CSAGSPIIGPYEQYF
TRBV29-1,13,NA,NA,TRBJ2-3,TGCAGCGTACTGAATTTAGAGACAGATACGCAGTATTTT,CSVLNLETDTQYF
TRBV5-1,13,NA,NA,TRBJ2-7,TGCGCCAGCAAGGGAGGGGGCTCCTACGAGCAGTACTTC,CASKGGGSYEQYF
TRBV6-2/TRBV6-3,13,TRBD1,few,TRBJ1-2,TGTGCCAGCAGATCGACAGGGGTCTATGGCTACACCTTC,CASRSTGVYGYTF
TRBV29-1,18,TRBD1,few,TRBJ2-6,TGCAGCGTCGACATCTCGACAGGGGGCTTGGCTGGGGCCAACGTCCTGACTTTC,CSVDISTGGLAGANVLTF
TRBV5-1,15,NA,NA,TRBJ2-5,TGCGCCAGCAGCTTGGCCAACGGAATCCAAGAGACCCAGTACTTC,CASSLANGIQETQYF
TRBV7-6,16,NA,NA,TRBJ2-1,TGTGCCAGCAGCACGGAAACGGCGAGCTCCTACAATGAGCAGTTCTTC,CASSTETASSYNEQFF
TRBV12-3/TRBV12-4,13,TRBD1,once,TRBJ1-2,TGTGCCAGCATAGTGACAGGGGGCCATGGCTACACCTTC,CASIVTGGHGYTF
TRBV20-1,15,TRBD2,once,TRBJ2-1,TGCAGTGCTAGAGTGGCGGGAGAGGGAAGGAATGAGCAGTTCTTC,CSARVAGEGRNEQFF
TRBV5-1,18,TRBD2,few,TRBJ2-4,TGCGCCAGCAGCCCCGGACTAGCGGGAGGTTTTGCCAAAAACATTCAGTACTTC,CASSPGLAGGFAKNIQYF
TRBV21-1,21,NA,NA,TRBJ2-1,TGTGCCGCAGGGTATAAGGAGAACAAGGGACTAGCGGAGAGCTCCTACAATGAGCAGTTCTTC,CAAGYKENKGLAESSYNEQFF
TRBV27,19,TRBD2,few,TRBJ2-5,TGTGCCAGCAGTTTACTGCCTCCTGGGCTAGCGGGGGAGCAAGAGACCCAGTACTTC,CASSLLPPGLAGEQETQYF
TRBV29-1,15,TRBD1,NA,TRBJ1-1,TGCAGCGTTGTATTGGCAGGGGGGGTGATCACTGAAGCTTTCTTT,CSVVLAGGVITEAFF
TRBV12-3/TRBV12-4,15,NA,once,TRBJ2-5,TGTGCCACTTCCAACCGGGAAACCTTGGGGGAGACCCAGTACTTC,CATSNRETLGETQYF
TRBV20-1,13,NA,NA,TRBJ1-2,TGCAGTGCTAGTACCGGGGCCGGGTATGGCTACACCTTC,CSASTGAGYGYTF
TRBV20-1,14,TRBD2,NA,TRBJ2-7,TGCAGTGCTAGACCAGCGGGGCTATCCTACGAGCAGTACTTC,CSARPAGLSYEQYF
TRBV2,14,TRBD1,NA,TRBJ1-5,TGTGCCAGCAGTGCGGACAGGGTTCGACAGCCCCAGCATTTT,CASSADRVRQPQHF
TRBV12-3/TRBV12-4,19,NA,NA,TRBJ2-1,TGTGCCAGCAGTCCCCACCCCGGTGGTAGCGCGGAGTCCGGAGGAGGGCAGTTCTTC,CASSPHPGGSAESGGGQFF